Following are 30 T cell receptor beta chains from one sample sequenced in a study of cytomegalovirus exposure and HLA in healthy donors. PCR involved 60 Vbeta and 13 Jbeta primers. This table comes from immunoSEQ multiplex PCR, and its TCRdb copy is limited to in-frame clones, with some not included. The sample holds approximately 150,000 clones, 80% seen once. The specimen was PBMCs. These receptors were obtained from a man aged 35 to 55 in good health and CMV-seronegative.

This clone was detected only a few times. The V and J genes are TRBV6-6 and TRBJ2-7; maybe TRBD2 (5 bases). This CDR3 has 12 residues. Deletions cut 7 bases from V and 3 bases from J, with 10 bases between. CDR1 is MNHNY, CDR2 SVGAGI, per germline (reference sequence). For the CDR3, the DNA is TGTGCCAGCAACGGAGGAGACTACGAGCAGTACTTC. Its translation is CASNGGDYEQYF.

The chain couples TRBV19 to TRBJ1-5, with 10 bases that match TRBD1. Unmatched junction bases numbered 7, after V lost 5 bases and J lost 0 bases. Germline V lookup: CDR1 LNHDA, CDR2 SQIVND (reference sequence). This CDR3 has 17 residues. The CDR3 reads CASSPRTGGDSNQPQHF. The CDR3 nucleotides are TGTGCCAGTAGTCCGAGGACAGGGGGTGATAGCAATCAGCCCCAGCATTTT.

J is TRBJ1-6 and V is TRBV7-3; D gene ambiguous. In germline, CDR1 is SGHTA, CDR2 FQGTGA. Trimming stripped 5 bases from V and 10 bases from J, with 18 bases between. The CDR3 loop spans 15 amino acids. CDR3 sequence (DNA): TGTGCCAGCAGCCTCAAGGAGGGCCCAGGATCACCCCTCCACTTT. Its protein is CASSLKEGPGSPLHF.

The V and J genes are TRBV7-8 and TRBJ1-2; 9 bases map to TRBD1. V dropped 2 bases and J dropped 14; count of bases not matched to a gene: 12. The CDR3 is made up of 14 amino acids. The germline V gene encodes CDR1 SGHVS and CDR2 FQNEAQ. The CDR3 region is CASSLTEVQGAGTF. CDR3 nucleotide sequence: TGTGCCAGCAGCTTAACCGAAGTACAGGGGGCCGGAACCTTC.

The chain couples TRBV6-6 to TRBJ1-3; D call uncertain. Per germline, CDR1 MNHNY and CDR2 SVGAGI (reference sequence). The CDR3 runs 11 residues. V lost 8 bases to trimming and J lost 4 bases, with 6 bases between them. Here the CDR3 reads CASVQGNTIYF. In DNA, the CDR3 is TGTGCCAGCGTACAGGGAAACACCATATATTTT.

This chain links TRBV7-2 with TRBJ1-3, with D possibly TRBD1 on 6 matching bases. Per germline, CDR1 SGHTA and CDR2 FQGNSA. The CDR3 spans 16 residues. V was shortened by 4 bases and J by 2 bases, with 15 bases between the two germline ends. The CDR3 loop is CASSSAGGATGNTIYF. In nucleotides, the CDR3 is TGTGCCAGCAGCTCCGCGGGGGGGGCTACTGGAAACACCATATATTTT. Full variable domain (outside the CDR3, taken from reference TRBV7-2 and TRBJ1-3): GAGVSQSPSNKVTEKGKDVELRCDPISGHTALYWYRQSLGQGLEFLIYFQGNSAPDKSGLPSDRFSAERTGGSVSTLTIQRTQQEDSAVYLCASSSAGGATGNTIYFGEGSWLTVV.

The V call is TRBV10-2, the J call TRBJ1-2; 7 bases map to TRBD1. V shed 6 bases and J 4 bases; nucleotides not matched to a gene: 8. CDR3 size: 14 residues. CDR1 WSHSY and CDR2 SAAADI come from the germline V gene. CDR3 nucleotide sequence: TGCGCCAGCAGGGGCCCCACAGGGGCCTATGGCTACACCTTC. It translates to CASRGPTGAYGYTF.

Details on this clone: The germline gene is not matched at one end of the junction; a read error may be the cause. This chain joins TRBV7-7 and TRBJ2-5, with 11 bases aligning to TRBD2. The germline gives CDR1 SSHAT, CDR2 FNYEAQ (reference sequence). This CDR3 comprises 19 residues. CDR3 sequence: CASSLAPLAGGWDQETQYF. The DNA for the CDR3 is TGTGCTAGCAGCTTAGCGCCCCTAGCGGGGGGCTGGGACCAAGAGACCCAGTACTTC. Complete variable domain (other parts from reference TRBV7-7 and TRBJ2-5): GAGVSQSPRYKVTKRGQDVTLRCDPISSHATLYWYQQALGQGPEFLTYFNYEAQPDKSGLPSDRFSAERPEGSISTLTIQRTEQRDSAMYRCASSLAPLAGGWDQETQYFGPGTRLLVL.

The CDR3 protein is CASSLEGGRREKLFF. The CDR3 DNA reads TGTGCCAGCAGCTTGGAGGGGGGGCGAAGAGAAAAACTGTTTTTT. This rearrangement joins TRBV5-8 to TRBJ1-4, with D maybe TRBD1 (6 bases). Germline V gives CDR1 SGHTS, CDR2 YDEGEE. Trimming cost V 0 bases and J 8 bases, with 14 bases left between them. The CDR3 covers 15 residues.

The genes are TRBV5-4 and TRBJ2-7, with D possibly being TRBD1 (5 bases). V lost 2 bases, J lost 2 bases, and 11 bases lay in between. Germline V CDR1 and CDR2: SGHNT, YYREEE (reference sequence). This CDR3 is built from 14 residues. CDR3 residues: CASSFVGATYEQYF. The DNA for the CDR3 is TGTGCCAGCAGCTTCGTAGGGGCTACCTACGAGCAGTACTTC.

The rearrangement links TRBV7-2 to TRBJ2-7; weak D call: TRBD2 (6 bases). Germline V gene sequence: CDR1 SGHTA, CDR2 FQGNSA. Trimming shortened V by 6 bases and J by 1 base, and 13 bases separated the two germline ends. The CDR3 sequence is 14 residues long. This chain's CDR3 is CASSLSRGSYEQYF. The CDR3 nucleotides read TGTGCCAGCAGTCTTAGCCGGGGGTCCTACGAGCAGTACTTC.

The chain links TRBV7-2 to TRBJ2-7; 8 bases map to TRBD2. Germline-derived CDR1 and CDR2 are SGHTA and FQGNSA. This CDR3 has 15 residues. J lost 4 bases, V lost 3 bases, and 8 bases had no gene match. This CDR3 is CASSLGGGGPYEQYF. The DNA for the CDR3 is TGTGCCAGCAGCTTGGGAGGCGGGGGGCCTTACGAGCAGTACTTC.

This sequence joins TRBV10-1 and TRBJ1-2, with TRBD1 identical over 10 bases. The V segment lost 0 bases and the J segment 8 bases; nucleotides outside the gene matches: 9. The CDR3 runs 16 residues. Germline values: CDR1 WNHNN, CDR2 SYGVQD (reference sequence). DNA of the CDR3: TGCGCCAGCAGTGAGTCGAGGCGACAGGGGGCGAAAGGCTACACCTTC. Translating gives CASSESRRQGAKGYTF.

DNA of the CDR3: TGTGCCAGCAGCCTCCTCCTCGCGAATGAGCAGTTCTTC. Protein: CASSLLLANEQFF. This chain links TRBV11-2 with TRBJ2-1; unclear D gene. The V and J ends lost 5 bases and 7 bases respectively, with 12 bases between them. The CDR3 runs 13 residues. Per the germline V gene, CDR1 is SGHAT and CDR2 is FQNNGV.

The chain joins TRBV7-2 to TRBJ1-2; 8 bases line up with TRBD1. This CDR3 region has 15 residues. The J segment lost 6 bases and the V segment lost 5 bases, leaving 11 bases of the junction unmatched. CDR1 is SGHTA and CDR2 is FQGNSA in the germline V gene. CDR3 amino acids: CASSAPRTGKNGYTF. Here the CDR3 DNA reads TGTGCCAGCAGCGCGCCCCGGACAGGGAAAAATGGCTACACCTTC.

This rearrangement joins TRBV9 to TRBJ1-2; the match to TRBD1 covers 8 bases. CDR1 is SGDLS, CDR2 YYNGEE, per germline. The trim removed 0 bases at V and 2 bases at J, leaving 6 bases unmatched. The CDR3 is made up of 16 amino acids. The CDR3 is CASSVAGGQANYGYTF. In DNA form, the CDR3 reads TGTGCCAGCAGCGTAGCAGGGGGACAGGCGAACTATGGCTACACCTTC.

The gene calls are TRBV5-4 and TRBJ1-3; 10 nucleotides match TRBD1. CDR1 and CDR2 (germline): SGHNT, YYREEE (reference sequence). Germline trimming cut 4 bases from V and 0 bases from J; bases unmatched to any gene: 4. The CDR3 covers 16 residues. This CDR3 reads CASSLGQGGSGNTIYF. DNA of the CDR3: TGTGCCAGCAGCCTAGGACAGGGGGGCTCTGGAAACACCATATATTTT.

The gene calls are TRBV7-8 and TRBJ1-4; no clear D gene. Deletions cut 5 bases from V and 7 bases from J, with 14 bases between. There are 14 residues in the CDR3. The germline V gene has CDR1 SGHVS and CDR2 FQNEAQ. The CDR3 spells CASSLRHLGEKLFF. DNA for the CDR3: TGTGCCAGCAGCCTTCGACACCTGGGTGAAAAACTGTTTTTT.

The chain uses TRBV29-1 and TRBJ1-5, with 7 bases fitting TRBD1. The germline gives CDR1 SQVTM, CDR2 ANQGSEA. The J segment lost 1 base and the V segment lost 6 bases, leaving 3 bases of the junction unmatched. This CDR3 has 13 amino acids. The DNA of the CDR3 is TGCAGCGTCCACAGGGGCAGCAATCAGCCCCAGCATTTT. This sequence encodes CSVHRGSNQPQHF.

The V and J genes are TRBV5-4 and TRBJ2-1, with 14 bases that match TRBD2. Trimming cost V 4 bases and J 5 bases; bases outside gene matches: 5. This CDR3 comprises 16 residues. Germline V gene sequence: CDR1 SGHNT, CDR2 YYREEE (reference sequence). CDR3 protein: CASSGTSGGRNNEQFF. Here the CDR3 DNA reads TGTGCCAGCAGCGGGACTAGCGGGGGAAGGAACAATGAGCAGTTCTTC.

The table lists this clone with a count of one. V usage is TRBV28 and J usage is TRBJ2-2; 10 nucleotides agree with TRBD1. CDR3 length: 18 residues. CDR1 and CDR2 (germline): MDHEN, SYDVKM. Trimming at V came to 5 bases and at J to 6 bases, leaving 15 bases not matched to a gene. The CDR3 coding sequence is TGTGCCAGCAGTCCCATGGGACAGGGGAGCAGTAGGGCCGGGGAGCTGTTTTTT. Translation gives CASSPMGQGSSRAGELFF.

This CDR3 reads CASSPQGGQGATGANVLTF. The CDR3 nucleotides read TGTGCCAGCAGCCCCCAGGGGGGACAGGGGGCCACTGGGGCCAACGTCCTGACTTTC. The chain employs TRBV7-2 and TRBJ2-6; 12 bases line up with TRBD1. This CDR3 contains 19 residues. CDR1 is SGHTA, CDR2 FQGNSA, per germline. The V segment lost 5 bases and the J segment 2 bases; nucleotides outside the gene matches: 10.

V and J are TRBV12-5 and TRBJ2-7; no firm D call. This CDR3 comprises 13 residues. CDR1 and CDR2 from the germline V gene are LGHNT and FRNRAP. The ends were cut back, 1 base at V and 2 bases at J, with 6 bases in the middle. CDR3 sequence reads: CASGLGGPYEQYF. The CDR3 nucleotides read TGTGCTAGTGGTTTGGGAGGTCCCTACGAGCAGTACTTC.

The CDR3: CASSASRTEKLFF. The CDR3 DNA reads as TGTGCCAGCAGCGCCTCTAGAACCGAAAAACTGTTTTTT. The chain recombines TRBV9 with TRBJ1-4; D is uncertain. Germline values: CDR1 SGDLS, CDR2 YYNGEE. V lost 3 bases and J lost 8, with 11 bases in between. The CDR3 totals 13 residues. Supplemented by reference TRBV9 and TRBJ1-4, the full variable domain reads DSGVTQTPKHLITATGQRVTLRCSPRSGDLSVYWYQQSLDQGLQFLIQYYNGEERAKGNILERFSAQQFPDLHSELNLSSLELGDSALYFCASSASRTEKLFFGSGTQLSVL.

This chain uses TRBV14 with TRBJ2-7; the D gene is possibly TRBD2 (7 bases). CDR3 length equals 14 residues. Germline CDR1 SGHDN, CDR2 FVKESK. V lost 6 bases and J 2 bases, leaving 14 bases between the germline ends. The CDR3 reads CASRSAGAPYEQYF. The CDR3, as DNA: TGTGCCAGCAGATCGGCGGGGGCCCCCTACGAGCAGTACTTC.

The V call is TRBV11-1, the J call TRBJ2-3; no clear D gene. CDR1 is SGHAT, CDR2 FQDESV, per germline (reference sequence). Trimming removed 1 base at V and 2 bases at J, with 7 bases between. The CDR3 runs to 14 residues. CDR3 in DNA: TGTGCCAGCAGCTTAGGGCAGGTCACAGATACGCAGTATTTT. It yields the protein CASSLGQVTDTQYF.

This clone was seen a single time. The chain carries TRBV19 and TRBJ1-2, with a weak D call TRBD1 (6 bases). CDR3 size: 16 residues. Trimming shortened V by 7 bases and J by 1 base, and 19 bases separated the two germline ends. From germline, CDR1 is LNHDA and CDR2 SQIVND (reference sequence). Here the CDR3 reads CASNPGGRAFNYGYTF. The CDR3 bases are TGTGCCAGTAACCCGGGGGGCAGGGCATTTAACTATGGCTACACCTTC.

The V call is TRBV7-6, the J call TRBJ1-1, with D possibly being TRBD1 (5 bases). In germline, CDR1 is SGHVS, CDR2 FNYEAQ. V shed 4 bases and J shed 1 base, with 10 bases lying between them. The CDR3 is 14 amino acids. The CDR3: CASSSGLRNTEAFF. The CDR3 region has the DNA TGTGCCAGCAGCTCGGGACTCCGGAACACTGAAGCTTTCTTT. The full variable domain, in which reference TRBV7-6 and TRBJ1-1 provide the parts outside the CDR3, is GAGVSQSPRYKVTKRGQDVALRCDPISGHVSLYWYRQALGQGPEFLTYFNYEAQQDKSGLPNDRFSAERPEGSISTLTIQRTEQRDSAMYRCASSSGLRNTEAFFGQGTRLTVV.

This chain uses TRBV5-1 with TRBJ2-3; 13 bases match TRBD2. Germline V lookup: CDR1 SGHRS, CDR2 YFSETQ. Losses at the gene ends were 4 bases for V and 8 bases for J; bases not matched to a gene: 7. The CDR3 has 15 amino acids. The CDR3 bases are TGCGCCAGCAGCCCAGGACTAGCGGGGGAGGCTACGCAGTATTTT. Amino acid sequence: CASSPGLAGEATQYF. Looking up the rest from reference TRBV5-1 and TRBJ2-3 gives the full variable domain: KAGVTQTPRYLIKTRGQQVTLSCSPISGHRSVSWYQQTPGQGLQFLFEYFSETQRNKGNFPGRFSGRQFSNSRSEMNVSTLELGDSALYLCASSPGLAGEATQYFGPGTRLTVL.

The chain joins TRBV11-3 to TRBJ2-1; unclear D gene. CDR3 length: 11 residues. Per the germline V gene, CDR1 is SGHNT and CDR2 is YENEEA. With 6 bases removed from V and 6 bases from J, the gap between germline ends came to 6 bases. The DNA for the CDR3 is TGTGCCAGCAGTTACTCCAATGAGCAGTTCTTC. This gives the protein CASSYSNEQFF.